Listed below are T cell receptor beta chains from one sample, sequenced in a study of blood T cells in healthy people across ages. MiXCR, run by TCRdb on the 5' RACE reads, gives a single entry per CDR3 protein. In the table there are roughly 1.9 million distinct CDR3 sequences, around 40% of which are singletons. The sample comprised blood. Source of these receptors: a human donor in good health. CDR3s include the opening cysteine and the closing phenylalanine or tryptophan. The D gene is left open where the match is weak. Clone size is stated in some rows and not others, as once, few, many or a class when expanded.

clone_size | j_call | d_call | v_call | cdr3_aa | cdr3_nt
few | TRBJ1-6 | NA | TRBV5-8 | CASSLIVGAIGLNSPLHF | TGTGCCAGCAGCTTGATCGTCGGTGCAATCGGGCTTAATTCACCCCTCCACTTT
NA | TRBJ2-3 | TRBD2 | TRBV7-2 | CASSLVSSGGANTQYF | TGTGCCAGCAGCTTAGTGAGTAGCGGGGGGGCAAATACGCAGTATTTT
NA | TRBJ1-2 | NA | TRBV29-1 | CSVVGWTVNNYGYTF | TGCAGCGTTGTAGGCTGGACAGTCAACAACTATGGCTACACCTTC
NA | TRBJ1-5 | NA | TRBV20-1 | CGAPLGDQPQHF | TGCGGTGCTCCCTTAGGCGATCAGCCCCAGCATTTT
NA | TRBJ2-6 | TRBD2 | TRBV4-2 | CASNQVTSGGLSGANILTF | TGTGCCAGCAACCAAGTGACTAGCGGGGGACTGAGTGGGGCCAACATCCTGACTTTC
NA | TRBJ2-7 | NA | TRBV5-5 | CASSWFQWLSYEQYF | TGTGCCAGCAGCTGGTTCCAATGGTTATCCTACGAGCAGTACTTC
few | TRBJ2-1 | TRBD2 | TRBV20-1 | CSAGGLAGSYNEQFF | TGCAGTGCTGGGGGACTAGCGGGGTCCTACAATGAGCAGTTCTTC
NA | TRBJ2-7 | NA | TRBV29-1 | CSVGSGRYEQYF | TGCAGCGTAGGTTCAGGGCGCTACGAGCAGTACTTC
NA | TRBJ1-5 | NA | TRBV28 | CASRPIPGRGQPQHF | TGTGCCAGCAGACCAATCCCGGGGAGAGGGCAGCCCCAGCATTTT
NA | TRBJ2-1 | NA | TRBV15 | CATSRERTVYNEQFF | TGTGCCACCAGCAGAGAGAGGACAGTTTACAATGAGCAGTTCTTC
NA | TRBJ2-7 | NA | TRBV20-1 | CSATNNSYEQYF | TGCAGTGCTACCAACAATTCCTACGAGCAGTACTTC
NA | TRBJ2-4 | NA | TRBV11-2 | CASSLVFGGEQYF | TGTGCCAGCAGCTTAGTGTTCGGAGGAGAGCAGTACTTC
NA | TRBJ2-7 | NA | TRBV2 | CATRGRRTYEQYF | TGTGCCACTCGTGGCCGGCGGACGTACGAGCAGTACTTC
NA | TRBJ2-5 | TRBD2 | TRBV5-1 | CASSPGGQRGGGETQYF | TGCGCCAGCAGCCCTGGTGGTCAGCGGGGGGGCGGAGAGACCCAGTACTTC
NA | TRBJ2-7 | NA | TRBV28 | CASRGHFYEQYF | TGTGCCAGCAGGGGACATTTCTACGAGCAGTACTTC
few | TRBJ2-7 | NA | TRBV12-3/TRBV12-4 | CASSLLDSPYEQYF | TGTGCCAGCAGTCTGCTGGACAGCCCCTACGAGCAGTACTTC
NA | TRBJ2-7 | TRBD2 | TRBV7-2 | CASSRNFGTSGGYEQYF | TGTGCCAGCAGCAGGAACTTCGGGACTAGCGGGGGGTACGAGCAGTACTTC
many | TRBJ2-1 | TRBD1 | TRBV15 | CATSSQSGTGAGEQFF | TGTGCCACCAGCAGCCAATCCGGGACAGGGGCTGGTGAGCAGTTCTTC
few | TRBJ2-1 | TRBD2 | TRBV4-1 | CASSQEGLAMYNEQFF | TGCGCCAGCAGCCAGGAAGGACTAGCCATGTACAATGAGCAGTTCTTC
NA | TRBJ2-6 | NA | TRBV12-3/TRBV12-4 | CASSLWQVASGANVRTF | NA
NA | TRBJ2-1 | NA | TRBV20-1 | CSARGNRETQFF | TGCAGTGCTAGAGGAAACCGAGAGACCCAGTTCTTC
few | TRBJ2-3 | NA | TRBV18 | CASSPSQNTDTQYF | TGTGCCAGCTCACCATCGCAGAACACAGATACGCAGTATTTT
NA | TRBJ1-1 | NA | TRBV11-2 | CASSPISGRVTEAFF | TGTGCCAGCAGCCCGATTTCGGGCAGGGTCACTGAAGCTTTCTTT
few | TRBJ2-7 | NA | TRBV29-1 | CSVEEVGLKQYF | TGCAGCGTTGAGGAGGTGGGTTTGAAGCAGTACTTC
NA | TRBJ2-3 | NA | TRBV20-1 | CSAGGTVTDTRYF | TGCAGTGCTGGGGGGACAGTAACAGATACGCGGTATTTT
NA | TRBJ1-2 | NA | TRBV5-1 | CASSLGRGHGYTF | TGCGCCAGCAGCTTGGGGCGGGGGCATGGCTACACCTTC
NA | TRBJ2-1 | NA | TRBV20-1 | CGARQTLGDNEQFF | TGCGGTGCTAGACAAACACTAGGTGACAATGAGCAGTTCTTC
NA | TRBJ1-2 | NA | TRBV27 | CASSPTNWYDYTF | TGTGCCAGCAGCCCTACGAATTGGTATGACTACACCTTC
few | TRBJ1-5 | TRBD1 | TRBV7-2 | CASSLYGTGGDQPQHF | TGTGCCAGCAGCTTATATGGGACAGGGGGCGATCAGCCCCAGCATTTT
many | TRBJ1-2 | NA | TRBV28 | CASSFRDYGYTF | TGTGCCAGCAGCTTCCGGGACTATGGCTACACCTTC
NA | TRBJ1-1 | NA | TRBV20-1 | CSARDTGTSKQAFF | TGCAGTGCTAGAGATACGGGGACATCCAAACAAGCTTTCTTT
NA | TRBJ2-3 | NA | TRBV7-3 | CASSSAPSSGTQYF | TGTGCCAGCAGCTCGGCCCCCTCAAGTGGTACGCAGTATTTT
NA | TRBJ1-6 | TRBD1 | TRBV7-2 | CASKGGSSPLHF | TGTGCCAGCAAAGGGGGCAGCTCACCCCTCCACTTT
few | TRBJ2-3 | NA | TRBV2 | CASSEASGVEDTQYF | TGTGCCAGCAGTGAAGCTAGTGGGGTTGAGGATACGCAGTATTTT
few | TRBJ2-7 | NA | TRBV6-6 | CASVGSTYEQYF | TGTGCCAGCGTAGGGTCCACCTACGAGCAGTACTTC
NA | TRBJ2-5 | NA | TRBV4-1 | CASSQVLGRGTQYF | TGCGCCAGCAGCCAAGTCTTGGGGCGGGGGACCCAGTACTTC
NA | TRBJ1-2 | NA | TRBV12-3/TRBV12-4 | CASSIDSSYGYTF | TGTGCCAGCAGTATAGACAGTAGCTATGGCTACACCTTC
NA | TRBJ2-2 | NA | TRBV29-1 | CSVSAGTRINTGELFF | TGCAGCGTCAGCGCGGGGACACGAATAAACACCGGGGAGCTGTTTTTT